This T cell receptor beta chain was sequenced during a study of blood T cell repertoires in COVID-19. Across the study: The samples span acute and convalescent COVID-19 from the United States, Italy and Spain. Sources were T cells, B-cell-depleted T cells, or PBMCs; the material itself was cDNA or gDNA.

In the authors' workflow: How many nucleated cells were present was estimated from reference gene primer amplification. The assay was immunoSEQ multiplex PCR, and TCRdb's table has in-frame clones only and misses some. The V and J calls and the clone size are those of that table, but D and trimming were determined from the DNA. The sample has roughly 69,000 clones; 88% are singletons. CDR1 is MDHEN and CDR2 is SYDVKM in the germline V gene. This CDR3 has 14 residues. V dropped 6 bases and J dropped 8 bases, with 17 bases sitting between them. The sequence came from a human donor in a cohort sampled during active COVID-19. Sequencing was performed on peripheral blood. The rearrangement links TRBV28 to TRBJ2-4; D gene unclear. This chain's CDR3 is CASSQPPTVDIQYF. In DNA form, the CDR3 reads TGTGCCAGCAGCCAGCCTCCAACAGTGGACATTCAGTACTTC. Full variable domain (remainder filled in from reference TRBV28 and TRBJ2-4): DVKVTQSSRYLVKRTGEKVFLECVQDMDHENMFWYRQDPGLGLRLIYFSYDVKMKEKGDIPEGYSVSREKKERFSLILESASTNQTSMYLCASSQPPTVDIQYFGAGTRLSVL.